What follows are 9 T cell receptor beta chains derived from one specimen sequenced in a study of cytomegalovirus exposure and HLA in healthy donors (dated by TCRdb to 2016 to 2017). To prepare the library, the immunoSEQ multiplex PCR assay was applied. For the multiplex PCR, a mixture combining 60 forward primers for TCR Vbeta segments and 13 reverse primers for TCR Jbeta segments was used. Imported from immuneACCESS, the table was reduced by TCRdb to in-frame sequences with V and J called. These copies leave out some clones; in studies compared against another copy, an unresolved V gene accounts for under half, and the cause of the remainder is not known. This sample is represented by fewer than 200,000 clones; 75% to 90% of them were singletons. Just over 4.5% of the sample is taken by the ten largest. Sequencing used PBMCs. Source of these receptors: a woman in her forties or fifties in good health and CMV-seropositive.

The chain links TRBV13 to TRBJ2-1; D unclear. Germline V gene data show CDR1 as PRHDT and CDR2 as FYEKMQ (reference sequence). The CDR3 extends over 12 amino acids. Written as DNA, the CDR3 is TGTGCAAGCCGCATTATGAGCAATGAGCAGTTCTTC. It codes for CASRIMSNEQFF.

This sequence joins TRBV2 and TRBJ2-1; 8 bases map to TRBD2. Germline V gives CDR1 SNHLY, CDR2 FYNNEI. The V and J ends lost 8 bases and 10 bases, in that order; junction bases with no gene match: 13. The CDR3 runs to 14 residues. This CDR3 reads CASDRNGGAGEQFF. CDR3 nucleotides: TGTGCCAGCGACAGAAACGGGGGGGCCGGAGAGCAGTTCTTC.

This chain connects TRBV11-3 to TRBJ2-1, with 12 bases lining up with TRBD2. V lost 4 bases to trimming and J lost 8 bases; unmatched junction nucleotides: 12. The CDR3 has 17 amino acids. Looked up from germline, CDR1 is SGHNT and CDR2 is YENEEA. CDR3 coding DNA: TGTGCCAGCAGCTCTACGGCCGGGACTAGCGGGTCCGATGAGCAGTTCTTC. It translates to CASSSTAGTSGSDEQFF. Together with reference TRBV11-3 and TRBJ2-1, the CDR3 gives the full variable domain: EAGVVQSPRYKIIEKKQPVAFWCNPISGHNTLYWYLQNLGQGPELLIRYENEEAVDDSQLPKDRFSAERLKGVDSTLKIQPAELGDSAVYLCASSSTAGTSGSDEQFFGPGTRLTVL.

The chain uses TRBV5-1 and TRBJ2-5; D is perhaps TRBD1 (5 bases). The DNA matches TRBJ2-7 better at its end, which makes the J call doubtful. Germline V lookup: CDR1 SGHRS, CDR2 YFSETQ. CDR3 length: 16 amino acids. The CDR3 region has the DNA TGCGCCAGCAGCTCGGTTCCCCCAGGGAAAACCTACGAGCAGTACTTC. Its translation: CASSSVPPGKTYEQYF.

Comment on this clone: This specimen includes other DNA sequences encoding the same CDR3. The rearrangement links TRBV5-1 to TRBJ2-2, with 8 bases identical to TRBD2. This CDR3 contains 16 residues. CDR1 and CDR2 (germline): SGHRS, YFSETQ. J gave up 2 bases and V 0 bases, and 3 bases lay outside the gene matches. The CDR3 region is CASSLGGLANTGELFF. The CDR3 region has the DNA TGCGCCAGCAGCTTGGGAGGACTAGCTAACACCGGGGAGCTGTTTTTT.

The chain is built from TRBV4-2 and TRBJ1-1, with D possibly matching TRBD1 (6 bases). V lost 2 bases, J lost 0 bases, and 10 bases lay in between. From germline, CDR1 is LGHNA and CDR2 YNFKEQ. CDR3 size: 15 residues. In DNA, the CDR3 is TGTGCCAGCAGCCAAACCCAGGGGATGAACACTGAAGCTTTCTTT. Protein product: CASSQTQGMNTEAFF.

The chain couples TRBV28 to TRBJ2-2, with D possibly being TRBD2 (5 bases). CDR1 MDHEN and CDR2 SYDVKM come from the germline V gene. Trimming removed 8 bases at V and 6 bases at J, with 10 bases between. The CDR3 is 12 amino acids. CDR3 residues: CASGLASGELFF. DNA for the CDR3: TGTGCCAGCGGGCTAGCTTCCGGGGAGCTGTTTTTT.

The chain employs TRBV7-9 and TRBJ2-5; weak D call: TRBD2 (5 bases). The CDR3 sequence is 19 residues long. V was pared by 6 bases and J by 5 bases, with 31 bases between. The V gene's germline CDR1 is SEHNR and CDR2 FQNEAQ (reference sequence). In nucleotides, the CDR3 is TGTGCCAGCAGTCGAGAGCTGGGTCGGCTAAGGGAGCGTCGGGAGACCCAGTACTTC. As protein: CASSRELGRLRERRETQYF.

The chain is built from TRBV2 and TRBJ2-7; no firm D call. V shed 2 bases and J shed 7 bases, with 15 bases lying between them. CDR3 length: 14 amino acids. Germline assignment: CDR1 SNHLY and CDR2 FYNNEI. The CDR3 nucleotides are TGTGCCAGCAGTGAACGACAAGCCACTGTTGAGCAGTACTTC. Translating it yields CASSERQATVEQYF. Complete variable domain (other parts from reference TRBV2 and TRBJ2-7): EPEVTQTPSHQVTQMGQEVILRCVPISNHLYFYWYRQILGQKVEFLVSFYNNEISEKSEIFDDQFSVERPDGSNFTLKIRSTKLEDSAMYFCASSERQATVEQYFGPGTRLTVT.